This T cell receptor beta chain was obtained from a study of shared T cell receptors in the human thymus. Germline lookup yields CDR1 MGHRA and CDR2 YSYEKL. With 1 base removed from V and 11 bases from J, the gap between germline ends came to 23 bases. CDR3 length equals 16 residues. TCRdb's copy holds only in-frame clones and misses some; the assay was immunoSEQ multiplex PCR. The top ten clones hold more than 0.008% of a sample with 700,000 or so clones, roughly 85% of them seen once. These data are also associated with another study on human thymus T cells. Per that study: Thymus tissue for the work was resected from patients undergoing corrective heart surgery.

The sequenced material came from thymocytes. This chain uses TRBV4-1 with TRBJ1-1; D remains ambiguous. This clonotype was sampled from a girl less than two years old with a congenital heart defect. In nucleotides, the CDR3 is TGCGCCAGCAGCCAAGTATTGGGTGGTCAGGACTTAGTTGCTTTCTTT. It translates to CASSQVLGGQDLVAFF.